The source of this T cell receptor (beta chain) is a study of siplizumab effects on memory and regulatory T cells. General study findings and limits: No assignable naive or memory phenotype existed for roughly 80-96% of proliferating CD4+ or CD8+ clones. Most alloreactive clones went unmapped to unstimulated subsets; only a minor fraction mapped. The alloresponse seemed to draw substantially on naive T cells, which appeared more diverse than memory cells. Alloreactive sequences tracing back to unstimulated CD4+ memory cells fell significantly with siplizumab.

Sequencing was performed with immunoSEQ multiplex PCR; in TCRdb, only in-frame clones are kept and a portion is missing. Found here are 65,000 to 90,000 clones, 93% of them singletons; the top ten hold 5%. In germline, CDR1 is SGHDT, CDR2 YYEEEE. The CDR3 consists of 13 residues. Trimming took 3 bases from V and 2 from J, leaving 9 bases between them. Turning to this clone: The antigen is not known.

This chain connects TRBV5-6 to TRBJ2-7; D ambiguous. The origin of this receptor is a human donor in good health. The material sequenced was CD8+ T cells sorted from blood. Written as DNA, the CDR3 is TGTGCCAGCAGCTCAGGACCCCCCTACGAGCAGTACTTC. It yields the protein CASSSGPPYEQYF.